A selection of T cell receptor beta chains follows, all from one sample in a study of blood T cell repertoires in COVID-19. The method was immunoSEQ multiplex PCR; TCRdb's version includes in-frame clones alone and lacks a portion of them. The table includes some 150,000 clones, 60% to 85% detected once. The specimen was peripheral blood. The receptors here all came from a man older than 75 with acute or convalescent COVID-19. The CDR3 runs from the conserved cysteine through the conserved F or W. D genes are given only for firm matches.

CDR3	V	J	D
CASNEGQGFTEAFF	TRBV6-5	TRBJ1-1	TRBD1
CASSYRTGLAGGLPSTDTQYF	TRBV6-2/TRBV6-3	TRBJ2-3	TRBD2
CASSSPSGPDTQYF	TRBV7-8	TRBJ2-3	.
CASGPLRSSGDTQYF	TRBV6-5	TRBJ2-3	.
CASRPGGGYGYTF	TRBV5-4	TRBJ1-2	TRBD1
CASSYGFAGNNEQFF	TRBV6-5	TRBJ2-1	.
CASSDTGFEQYF	TRBV2	TRBJ2-7	.
CASSWSRWETQYF	TRBV19	TRBJ2-5	.
CASSLGQGMSGNTIYF	TRBV7-8	TRBJ1-3	.
CASSAGTGGLYGYTF	TRBV19	TRBJ1-2	TRBD1
CASSWGTSGGSPYNEQFF	TRBV5-1	TRBJ2-1	TRBD2
CASSRGGHQETQYF	TRBV7-9	TRBJ2-5	.
CASSYSTDYGYTF	TRBV6-5	TRBJ1-2	.
CASGLRTGYEAFF	TRBV12-5	TRBJ1-1	TRBD1
CASSVGGSYEQYF	TRBV3-1/TRBV3-2	TRBJ2-7	.
CSCWLPSNTEAFF	TRBV29-1	TRBJ1-1	.
CASSLQGTGELFF	TRBV5-1	TRBJ2-2	.
CASSQDEGAEQFF	TRBV4-2	TRBJ2-1	TRBD1